This TCR beta chain was sequenced for a study of T-cell reconstitution after alpha-beta-depleted transplantation in children. Unique molecular identifiers were incorporated during preparation of the TCRbeta library. Each CDR3 protein is one row after TCRdb ran MiXCR on the PCR reads. The profile shows some 250,000 distinct CDR3 sequences, around 12% of them singletons. CDR3 length: 15 amino acids. Germline assignment: CDR1 DFQATT and CDR2 SNEGSKA (reference sequence). The V segment lost 0 bases and the J segment 2 bases; nucleotides outside the gene matches: 7. This clonotype has a count of ten or more.

V usage is TRBV20-1 and J usage is TRBJ2-7; 7 bases match TRBD2. The sequence came from a human donor who donated a stem cell graft to a child with acute lymphoblastic leukemia. Sample: PBMCs from the stem cell graft donor, taken from the stem cell graft. The CDR3 DNA follows: TGCAGTGCTAGAGATTTGGGGGGGGATCCCTACGAGCAGTACTTC. It yields the protein CSARDLGGDPYEQYF.